This TCR beta chain comes out of a study of T cells in tuberculosis. Sequenced by immunoSEQ multiplex PCR; TCRdb stores in-frame clones only, minus some. The sample lists tens of thousands of clones, about 85% occurring once. Sample time point: new active TB diagnosis, blood taken before or within 7 days of starting treatment. Each clinical donor contributed on average approximately 90,000 T cells from unsorted cryopreserved PBMC. Regarding the study as a whole: Smaller distances to GMM-specific TCRs suggested their expansion in active tuberculosis.

Germline loops: CDR1 SGHDT, CDR2 YYEEEE. V shed 3 bases and J shed 8 bases, with 23 bases lying between them. CDR3 length: 17 residues. For this clone: Its antigen is currently unknown.

The genes are TRBV5-6 and TRBJ1-4; perhaps TRBD1 as D (5 bases). This sample comprised PBMCs, obtained at tuberculosis diagnosis. The clonotype originates from an adult with tuberculosis. The CDR3 spells CASSSLAREGLYEKLFF. As DNA, the CDR3 is TGTGCCAGCAGCTCCCTTGCCAGGGAAGGCTTATACGAAAAACTGTTTTTT.